Each of the 32 T cell receptor beta chains below was sequenced from the same sample in a study of blood T cell repertoires in COVID-19 (dated by TCRdb to 2019 to 2021). Library preparation employed the immunoSEQ multiplex PCR assay. TCRdb took this table from immuneACCESS and kept in-frame rearrangements with V and J called. Such tables lack part of the clones; where checked against another copy, unresolved V genes explain under half of the gap, and the rest is unexplained. Here the sample has 26,000 or so clones; around 66% occur a single time. The biggest ten clones account for about 7.1% of the sample. Material: peripheral blood. Receptor source: a man between 60 and 75 years old with active or convalescent COVID-19.

J is TRBJ2-7 and V is TRBV15, with D possibly matching TRBD2 (6 bases). Trimming took off 0 bases at V and 6 bases at J, with 9 bases between the two ends. This CDR3 is 13 amino acids long. In germline, CDR1 is LNHNV, CDR2 YYDKDF (reference sequence). CDR3 sequence reads: CATSRDQGLEQYF. The CDR3 DNA follows: TGTGCCACCAGCAGAGATCAGGGACTCGAGCAGTACTTC.

This clone was detected only a few times. V is TRBV6-1 and J is TRBJ1-2, with no clear D. This CDR3 comprises 14 residues. Germline values: CDR1 MNHNS, CDR2 SASEGT. Trimming took off 2 bases at V and 4 bases at J, with 11 bases between the two ends. The CDR3 nucleotides are TGTGCCAGCAGTGAATCCGGGAAGATCTATGGCTACACCTTC. Protein: CASSESGKIYGYTF.

The rearrangement links TRBV9 to TRBJ2-7, with 9 bases that match TRBD2. There are 22 residues in the CDR3. Looked up from germline, CDR1 is SGDLS and CDR2 is YYNGEE. V gave up 0 bases and J gave up 2 bases; unmatched junction bases: 24. The CDR3 DNA sequence: TGTGCCAGCAGCGTAGGAGGGTGGCAGGGAACCCTCTCCGCGGGAGGGCCCTACGAGCAGTACTTC. This gives the protein CASSVGGWQGTLSAGGPYEQYF.

This clone was found a few times. The rearrangement joins TRBV19 to TRBJ1-1, with D perhaps matching TRBD1 (5 bases). This CDR3 contains 14 residues. Trimming took off 4 bases at V and 5 bases at J, with 14 bases between the two ends. Germline V gene data show CDR1 as LNHDA and CDR2 as SQIVND (reference sequence). The CDR3: CASSTLDGGTEAFF. The CDR3 region has the DNA TGTGCCAGTAGTACCCTCGATGGGGGGACTGAAGCTTTCTTT.

The chain uses TRBV12-5 and TRBJ2-3, with 10 bases lining up with TRBD2. Germline V CDR1 and CDR2: LGHNT, FRNRAP. The CDR3 is 19 amino acids. V lost 3 bases to trimming and J lost 6 bases; unmatched junction nucleotides: 18. The CDR3 sequence: CASGLQGGLAASRLDTQYF. CDR3 bases: TGTGCTAGTGGTTTACAGGGTGGACTAGCGGCATCCAGGCTGGATACGCAGTATTTT.

For the CDR3, the DNA is TGTGCCAGCAGCCAGGCGGGGGGCAGGGGATCCTACGAGCAGTACTTC. This translates into CASSQAGGRGSYEQYF. The chain has TRBV7-3 and TRBJ2-7; 8 nucleotides line up with TRBD2. V shed 5 bases and J 1 base; nucleotides not matched to a gene: 10. Germline lookup yields CDR1 SGHTA and CDR2 FQGTGA. The CDR3 extends over 16 amino acids.

The chain links TRBV11-2 to TRBJ2-3, with D tentatively TRBD2 (5 bases). Trimming removed 5 bases from V and 0 bases from J, with 18 bases in between. CDR3 length equals 17 residues. Germline V gives CDR1 SGHAT, CDR2 FQNNGV. As DNA, the CDR3 is TGTGCCAGCAGCCACCCCCGGGGTAGGGCTAGCACAGATACGCAGTATTTT. This encodes CASSHPRGRASTDTQYF.

Points on this clone: An end of the junction differs from the germline gene, which may be a read error. The genes are TRBV5-6 and TRBJ2-7; the D gene is possibly TRBD1 (8 bases). Germline V gives CDR1 SGHDT, CDR2 YYEEEE. CDR3 size: 19 residues. The CDR3 reads CATSLGGGAGTYRGYEQYF. DNA of the CDR3: TGTGCCACCAGCTTGGGGGGGGGCGCCGGGACTTACAGGGGGTACGAGCAGTACTTC.

The rearrangement uses TRBV5-1 and TRBJ2-1; weak D call: TRBD1 (6 bases). The germline CDR1 and CDR2 sequences are SGHRS and YFSETQ. V was clipped by 4 bases and J by 7 bases, with 15 bases between them. The CDR3 consists of 14 residues. The CDR3 DNA reads as TGCGCCAGCAGCACCATTTTACAGGGAAATGAGCAGTTCTTC. As protein: CASSTILQGNEQFF.

The CDR3 DNA is TGTGCCAGCAGGCTTGCAGGGGGAGGCAACGTCCTGACTTTC. It specifies CASRLAGGGNVLTF. V usage is TRBV27 and J usage is TRBJ2-6; maybe TRBD1 (7 bases). V gave up 6 bases and J gave up 9 bases, with 15 bases separating them. The germline gives CDR1 MNHEY, CDR2 SMNVEV (reference sequence). The CDR3 covers 14 residues.

The chain recombines TRBV29-1 with TRBJ2-3; no reliable D call. Trimming took 8 bases from V and 4 from J, leaving 16 bases between them. Per the germline V gene, CDR1 is SQVTM and CDR2 is ANQGSEA. The CDR3 has 13 amino acids. Here the CDR3 reads CSTGRLMADTQYF. The CDR3 DNA reads as TGCAGCACGGGTCGACTTATGGCAGATACGCAGTATTTT.

The chain carries TRBV5-8 and TRBJ2-5, with TRBD2 matching over 10 bases. Germline V gene data show CDR1 as SGHTS and CDR2 as YDEGEE. This CDR3 is 15 amino acids long. The V gene end was trimmed by 2 bases and the J gene end by 6 bases; junction bases not matched to a gene: 7. In DNA, the CDR3 is TGTGCCAGCAGCTTAGGTCTAGCGGGAGTAAAGACCCAGTACTTC. This translates into CASSLGLAGVKTQYF.

The J gene is TRBJ1-1, the V gene TRBV27; D perhaps matches TRBD1 (6 bases). CDR3 length equals 12 residues. V lost 7 bases and J 1 base, leaving 7 bases between the germline ends. Germline-derived CDR1 and CDR2 are MNHEY and SMNVEV (reference sequence). The CDR3 bases are TGTGCCAGCATGACAGGGAACACTGAAGCTTTCTTT. Its translation is CASMTGNTEAFF.

V is TRBV29-1 and J is TRBJ2-2, with 9 bases matching TRBD1. V gave up 7 bases and J gave up 0 bases; unmatched junction bases: 6. The CDR3 consists of 15 residues. CDR1 and CDR2 from the germline V gene are SQVTM and ANQGSEA. The CDR3 region has the DNA TGCAGCGCAAACAGGGGGCTAACGAACACCGGGGAGCTGTTTTTT. Translated: CSANRGLTNTGELFF.

For the CDR3, the DNA is TGTGCCAGCAGCTCGATTCCGGGCTCCTACAATGAGCAGTTCTTC. Translating gives CASSSIPGSYNEQFF. The chain recombines TRBV7-8 with TRBJ2-1; unclear D gene. The V gene lost 4 bases and the J gene lost 0 bases, with 10 bases spanning the gap. This CDR3 has 15 residues. Germline V gene lookup returns CDR1 SGHVS and CDR2 FQNEAQ.

The chain couples TRBV5-5 to TRBJ2-2, with D tentatively TRBD2 (5 bases). Trimming took 0 bases from V and 4 from J, leaving 10 bases between them. The CDR3 extends over 15 amino acids. In germline, CDR1 is SGHKS, CDR2 YYEKEE (reference sequence). CDR3 sequence: CASSLEGLLTGELFF. DNA for the CDR3: TGTGCCAGCAGCTTGGAAGGACTTCTCACCGGGGAGCTGTTTTTT.

This chain uses TRBV19 with TRBJ1-1; maybe TRBD1 (5 bases). This CDR3 contains 15 residues. V was clipped by 4 bases and J by 4 bases, with 16 bases between them. Germline V CDR1 and CDR2: LNHDA, SQIVND (reference sequence). The CDR3, as DNA: TGTGCCAGTAGTACTCAGGGTGGATCGGGCACTGAAGCTTTCTTT. Translation gives CASSTQGGSGTEAFF. The complete variable domain, with remaining parts taken from reference TRBV19 and TRBJ1-1, reads DGGITQSPKYLFRKEGQNVTLSCEQNLNHDAMYWYRQDPGQGLRLIYYSQIVNDFQKGDIAEGYSVSREKKESFPLTVTSAQKNPTAFYLCASSTQGGSGTEAFFGQGTRLTVV.

Here the CDR3 reads CASSSGQAGLFF. The CDR3 nucleotides read TGTGCCAGCAGTTCCGGACAGGCAGGGCTGTTTTTT. The chain is built from TRBV12-3 or TRBV12-4 and TRBJ2-2; 7 bases line up with TRBD1. With 4 bases clipped from V and 13 bases from J, the junction kept 6 bases outside the gene matches. This CDR3 contains 12 residues.

The rearrangement uses TRBV27 and TRBJ1-2, with 9 bases that match TRBD1. The CDR3 sequence is 14 residues long. V gave up 4 bases and J gave up 8 bases; unmatched junction bases: 8. The germline V gene has CDR1 MNHEY and CDR2 SMNVEV (reference sequence). Written as DNA, the CDR3 is TGTGCCAGCAGTTCGGGACAGGGATGGAGCGGCTACACCTTC. It yields the protein CASSSGQGWSGYTF.

The rearrangement joins TRBV2 to TRBJ1-4; 10 nucleotides line up with TRBD1. With 7 bases clipped from V and 6 bases from J, the junction kept 5 bases outside the gene matches. This CDR3 has 14 amino acids. Germline CDR1 reads SNHLY; CDR2 reads FYNNEI. CDR3: CASKTDRGDEKLFF. The CDR3, as DNA: TGTGCCAGCAAAACGGACAGGGGGGATGAAAAACTGTTTTTT.

In its sample, this clone ranks as medium-sized (0.01 to 0.1%). CDR3: CASSEGQGGNTIYF. CDR3 sequence (DNA): TGTGCCAGCAGTGAAGGACAGGGTGGAAACACCATATATTTT. The V gene is TRBV6-1, the J gene TRBJ1-3; 7 bases are shared with TRBD1. Germline trimming cut 1 base from V and 3 bases from J; bases unmatched to any gene: 0. Germline CDR1 is MNHNS and CDR2 is SASEGT. CDR3 size: 14 residues.

V gene TRBV19 combines with J gene TRBJ1-5, with D possibly being TRBD1 (5 bases). Deletions cut 5 bases from V and 2 bases from J, with 10 bases between. Germline V gives CDR1 LNHDA, CDR2 SQIVND (reference sequence). The CDR3 runs 14 residues. The CDR3, as DNA: TGTGCCAGTAGTCCCCAGGGCGGCAATCAGCCCCAGCATTTT. Residues: CASSPQGGNQPQHF.

The chain carries TRBV25-1 and TRBJ1-3; the D gene is possibly TRBD1 (6 bases). Trimming removed 2 bases from V and 4 bases from J, with 9 bases in between. CDR1 and CDR2 (germline): MGHDK, SYGVNS. The CDR3 runs to 14 residues. The CDR3 DNA reads as TGTGCCAGCAGTGAAACTGACAGGGGAAACACCATATATTTT. Amino acid sequence: CASSETDRGNTIYF.

This clone was counted between two and nine times. The V gene is TRBV28, the J gene TRBJ1-5; D gene ambiguous. CDR3 length: 12 residues. The V end was cut by 3 bases, the J end by 5 bases, with 5 bases between. The germline gives CDR1 MDHEN, CDR2 SYDVKM. As DNA, the CDR3 is TGTGCCAGCAGTTTCCGGGATCAGCCCCAGCATTTT. This codes for CASSFRDQPQHF.

This clone was detected only a few times. CDR3 nucleotides: TGTGCCAGCAGCTGGACCGGGACTAGCCTCTCGGCCGGGGAGCTGTTTTTT. It is translated as CASSWTGTSLSAGELFF. V and J are TRBV5-4 and TRBJ2-2, with 9 bases that match TRBD2. This CDR3 contains 17 residues. V trimming: 3 bases; J trimming: 6 bases; junction bases outside the gene matches: 12. CDR1 and CDR2 (germline): SGHNT, YYREEE (reference sequence).

The genes are TRBV7-2 and TRBJ1-1; the match to TRBD1 covers 7 bases. CDR3 length: 13 residues. V gave up 5 bases and J gave up 4 bases; unmatched junction bases: 4. From germline, CDR1 is SGHTA and CDR2 FQGNSA. CDR3 nucleotide sequence: TGTGCCAGCAGCCTAGGGACAGTCACTGAAGCTTTCTTT. Translation gives CASSLGTVTEAFF.

The chain recombines TRBV5-1 with TRBJ2-7; 15 bases align to TRBD2. Germline CDR1 is SGHRS and CDR2 is YFSETQ. The V and J ends lost 3 bases and 6 bases, in that order; junction bases with no gene match: 4. The CDR3 length is 15 residues. CDR3 nucleotide sequence: TGCGCCAGCAGCTCCCGGACTAGCGGGGGGGCCGAGCAGTACTTC. Amino acid sequence: CASSSRTSGGAEQYF.

The J gene is TRBJ1-2, the V gene TRBV15, with unresolved D. This CDR3 contains 14 residues. Germline assignment: CDR1 LNHNV and CDR2 YYDKDF (reference sequence). The V end lost 0 bases, the J end lost 4 bases, and 9 bases lay between the germline ends. The CDR3 loop reads CATSREPGTYGYTF. CDR3 nucleotide sequence: TGTGCCACCAGCAGAGAACCAGGTACCTATGGCTACACCTTC.

This clone was observed a few times. The chain uses TRBV19 and TRBJ1-2; perhaps TRBD1 as D (5 bases). CDR3 length: 15 amino acids. Germline CDR1 reads LNHDA; CDR2 reads SQIVND (reference sequence). V dropped 6 bases and J dropped 3 bases, with 17 bases sitting between them. CDR3 DNA: TGTGCCAGTAGGGGGGGTCGGGGGAAGGACTATGGCTACACCTTC. This gives the protein CASRGGRGKDYGYTF.

This clone showed up just a few times. This chain links TRBV5-5 with TRBJ2-3; 7 nucleotides agree with TRBD2. Germline lookup yields CDR1 SGHKS and CDR2 YYEKEE (reference sequence). Germline trimming cut 3 bases from V and 2 bases from J; bases unmatched to any gene: 6. This CDR3 spans 15 amino acids. The CDR3 is CASSSQRGITDTQYF. The CDR3 DNA follows: TGTGCCAGCAGCTCCCAGCGGGGAATCACAGATACGCAGTATTTT.

This clone was counted once. The V and J genes are TRBV27 and TRBJ1-5; D is ambiguous. The CDR3 is 15 amino acids. Looked up from germline, CDR1 is MNHEY and CDR2 is SMNVEV (reference sequence). Deletions cut 2 bases from V and 1 base from J, with 9 bases between. This chain's CDR3 is CASSLMGLSNQPQHF. As DNA, the CDR3 is TGTGCCAGCAGTTTAATGGGCCTAAGCAATCAGCCCCAGCATTTT.

This rearrangement joins TRBV7-9 to TRBJ2-5; perhaps TRBD2 as D (7 bases). CDR1 SEHNR and CDR2 FQNEAQ come from the germline V gene (reference sequence). Trimming removed 6 bases at V and 3 bases at J, with 20 bases between. The CDR3 contains 16 residues. CDR3: CASRKNRGGEKETQYF. In DNA, the CDR3 is TGTGCCAGCAGGAAAAATCGAGGGGGGGAGAAAGAGACCCAGTACTTC.